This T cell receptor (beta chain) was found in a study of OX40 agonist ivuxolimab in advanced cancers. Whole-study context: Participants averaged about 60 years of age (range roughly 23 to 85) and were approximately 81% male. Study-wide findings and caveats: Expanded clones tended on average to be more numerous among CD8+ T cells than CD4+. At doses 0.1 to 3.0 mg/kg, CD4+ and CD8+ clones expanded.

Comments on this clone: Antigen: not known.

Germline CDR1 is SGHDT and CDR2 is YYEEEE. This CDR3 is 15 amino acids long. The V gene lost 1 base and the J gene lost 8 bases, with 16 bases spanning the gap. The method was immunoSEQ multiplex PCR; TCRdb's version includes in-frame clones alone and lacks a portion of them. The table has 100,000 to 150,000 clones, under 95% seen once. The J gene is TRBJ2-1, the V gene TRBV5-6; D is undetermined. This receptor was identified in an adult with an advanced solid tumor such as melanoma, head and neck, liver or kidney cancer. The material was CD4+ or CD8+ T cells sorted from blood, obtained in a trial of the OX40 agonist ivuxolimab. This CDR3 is CASSLYGGTKDEQFF. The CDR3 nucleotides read TGTGCCAGCAGCTTGTACGGCGGAACGAAGGATGAGCAGTTCTTC.